A single sample gave rise to the 25 T cell receptor beta chains below, sequenced in a study of blood T cell repertoires in COVID-19. The assay was immunoSEQ multiplex PCR, and TCRdb's table has in-frame clones only and misses some. The table includes more than 300,000 clones, 70% to 90% detected once. The source material was PBMCs or T cells enriched from blood (not recorded which). These receptors were taken from a man aged 35 to 55 in a cohort exposed to, infected with or recovered from COVID-19 (not recorded which).

V and J are TRBV12-3 or TRBV12-4 and TRBJ2-1; possible D gene TRBD2, 6 bases. CDR3 length: 13 residues. Trimming took 8 bases from V and 5 from J, leaving 13 bases between them. The CDR3 region is CASRRDAHNEQFF. CDR3 nucleotide sequence: TGTGCCAGCCGGAGGGATGCGCACAATGAGCAGTTCTTC.

A note on this clone: Other DNA sequences from this sample encode an identical CDR3 as well. The chain is built from TRBV4-1 and TRBJ1-2, with D unresolved. Germline V gene sequence: CDR1 MGHRA, CDR2 YSYEKL. The CDR3 runs to 14 residues. V lost 0 bases and J lost 4, with 9 bases in between. The CDR3 is CASSQDGGTYGYTF. The CDR3 DNA reads as TGCGCCAGCAGCCAAGATGGCGGAACCTATGGCTACACCTTC.

The V call is TRBV14, the J call TRBJ1-6, with 9 bases lining up with TRBD1. The junction had 1 base not matched to a gene; V was cut back by 3 bases and J by 7 bases. The CDR3 spans 14 residues. Germline lookup yields CDR1 SGHDN and CDR2 FVKESK. The CDR3 protein is CASSQDRGNSPLHF. The CDR3 coding sequence is TGTGCCAGCAGCCAGGACAGGGGAAATTCACCCCTCCACTTT.

The chain joins TRBV28 to TRBJ1-6, with TRBD1 identical over 8 bases. This CDR3 comprises 15 residues. Germline V gives CDR1 MDHEN, CDR2 SYDVKM. Losses at the gene ends were 2 bases for V and 7 bases for J; bases not matched to a gene: 4. CDR3: CASSLLGQANSPLHF. In DNA, the CDR3 is TGTGCCAGCAGTTTACTGGGACAGGCAAATTCACCCCTCCACTTT. Filled out from reference TRBV28 and TRBJ1-6, the complete variable domain reads DVKVTQSSRYLVKRTGEKVFLECVQDMDHENMFWYRQDPGLGLRLIYFSYDVKMKEKGDIPEGYSVSREKKERFSLILESASTNQTSMYLCASSLLGQANSPLHFGNGTRLTVT.

This sequence joins TRBV18 and TRBJ2-7; the match to TRBD1 covers 7 bases. Per germline, CDR1 KGHSH and CDR2 LQKENI. With 2 bases clipped from V and 4 bases from J, the junction kept 5 bases outside the gene matches. CDR3 size: 14 residues. The CDR3 region has the DNA TGTGCCAGCTCACCAGGAAGGGGGCATTACGAGCAGTACTTC. This codes for CASSPGRGHYEQYF. The variable domain in full, completed from reference TRBV18 and TRBJ2-7, reads NAGVMQNPRHLVRRRGQEARLRCSPMKGHSHVYWYRQLPEEGLKFMVYLQKENIIDESGMPKERFSAEFPKEGPSILRIQQVVRGDSAAYFCASSPGRGHYEQYFGPGTRLTVT.

The V and J genes are TRBV29-1 and TRBJ2-5; D is unclear. Trimming stripped 0 bases from V and 6 bases from J, with 11 bases between. The germline CDR1 and CDR2 sequences are SQVTM and ANQGSEA. The CDR3 totals 13 residues. The CDR3: CSVEEIKLKTQYF. In nucleotides, the CDR3 is TGCAGCGTTGAAGAGATAAAGCTTAAGACCCAGTACTTC. The variable domain in full, with the rest retrieved from reference TRBV29-1 and TRBJ2-5, is SAVISQKPSRDICQRGTSLTIQCQVDSQVTMMFWYRQQPGQSLTLIATANQGSEATYESGFVIDKFPISRPNLTFSTLTVSNMSPEDSSIYLCSVEEIKLKTQYFGPGTRLLVL.

The chain links TRBV3-1 (or the pseudogene TRBV3-2) to TRBJ2-2; 8 bases agree with TRBD2. J was trimmed by 4 bases and V by 3 bases; bases with no gene match: 7. In germline, CDR1 is LGHDT, CDR2 YNNKEL (reference sequence). This CDR3 region has 16 residues. This CDR3 is CASSHLLAEPTGELFF. CDR3 bases: TGTGCCAGCAGCCATTTACTAGCGGAGCCCACCGGGGAGCTGTTTTTT.

This clone was counted once. The CDR3 reads CASSYRDLGSPLHF. The CDR3 coding sequence is TGTGCCAGCAGTTACAGGGACCTGGGATCACCCCTCCACTTT. This chain links TRBV28 with TRBJ1-6, with D maybe TRBD1 (6 bases). This CDR3 contains 14 residues. Germline V gene sequence: CDR1 MDHEN, CDR2 SYDVKM. V was clipped by 4 bases and J by 10 bases, with 14 bases between them. Variable domain in full (rest from reference TRBV28 and TRBJ1-6): DVKVTQSSRYLVKRTGEKVFLECVQDMDHENMFWYRQDPGLGLRLIYFSYDVKMKEKGDIPEGYSVSREKKERFSLILESASTNQTSMYLCASSYRDLGSPLHFGNGTRLTVT.

This clone showed up just once. The chain employs TRBV7-2 and TRBJ2-7; 8 nucleotides align to TRBD2. Germline lookup yields CDR1 SGHTA and CDR2 FQGNSA. The V gene end was trimmed by 5 bases and the J gene end by 5 bases; junction bases not matched to a gene: 2. CDR3 length equals 12 residues. Here the CDR3 DNA reads TGTGCCAGCAGCCGAGCGGGAGACGAGCAGTACTTC. Translated, it gives CASSRAGDEQYF.

The J gene is TRBJ2-3, the V gene TRBV19, with 7 bases matching TRBD1. Germline CDR1 and CDR2: LNHDA and SQIVND (reference sequence). V lost 9 bases, J lost 0 bases, and 6 bases stayed unmatched. The CDR3 loop spans 14 amino acids. The CDR3 DNA follows: TGTGCCAGCGGCAGGGGGATTAGCACAGATACGCAGTATTTT. It specifies CASGRGISTDTQYF.

Only one count was recorded for this clone. The chain uses TRBV5-1 and TRBJ2-7; 10 nucleotides line up with TRBD1. The CDR3 has 15 residues. V trimming: 2 bases; J trimming: 2 bases; junction bases outside the gene matches: 4. The germline V gene encodes CDR1 SGHRS and CDR2 YFSETQ. The CDR3 bases are TGCGCCAGCAGCTTTATGACAGGGGGCCCCTACGAGCAGTACTTC. It translates to CASSFMTGGPYEQYF.

The chain's CDR3 is CASSVSGRYSGELFF. CDR3 in DNA: TGTGCCAGCAGCGTCAGCGGGAGGTACAGCGGGGAGCTGTTTTTT. The rearrangement joins TRBV3-1 (or the pseudogene TRBV3-2) to TRBJ2-2; 9 bases map to TRBD2. Germline-derived CDR1 and CDR2 are LGHDT and YNNKEL (reference sequence). This CDR3 has 15 residues. Trimming cost V 5 bases and J 7 bases; bases outside gene matches: 8.

The chain has TRBV3-1 (or the pseudogene TRBV3-2) and TRBJ2-7, with 8 bases identical to TRBD2. Per germline, CDR1 LGHDT and CDR2 YNNKEL (reference sequence). V was clipped by 6 bases and J by 4 bases; unmatched bases: 8. The CDR3 is 14 residues long. CDR3 bases: TGTGCCAGCAGACAGCGGGAGAGTTCGTACGAGCAGTACTTC. It codes for CASRQRESSYEQYF.

The chain joins TRBV3-1 (or the pseudogene TRBV3-2) to TRBJ2-2, with D unresolved. Germline-derived CDR1 and CDR2 are LGHDT and YNNKEL (reference sequence). V shed 5 bases and J shed 1 base, with 8 bases lying between them. This CDR3 has 14 residues. CDR3 sequence (DNA): TGTGCCAGCAGCGACACTTTGAACACCGGGGAGCTGTTTTTT. This sequence encodes CASSDTLNTGELFF.

This clone was recorded once. The chain recombines TRBV10-2 with TRBJ1-6, with 7 bases lining up with TRBD1. In germline, CDR1 is WSHSY, CDR2 SAAADI. The V gene end was trimmed by 6 bases and the J gene end by 6 bases; junction bases not matched to a gene: 11. CDR3 length: 16 residues. The CDR3 loop is CASREDRGTVNSPLHF. As DNA, the CDR3 is TGCGCCAGCAGAGAAGACCGGGGGACAGTTAATTCACCCCTCCACTTT.

The V gene is TRBV5-1, the J gene TRBJ2-7, with 8 positions matching TRBD2. V was pared by 4 bases and J by 5 bases, with 5 bases of the junction left unmatched. The CDR3 sequence is 13 residues long. Per the germline V gene, CDR1 is SGHRS and CDR2 is YFSETQ. CDR3 coding DNA: TGCGCCAGCAGCCTTCCGGGAGGGCACGAGCAGTACTTC. Translating it yields CASSLPGGHEQYF.

This clone was counted a few times. This rearrangement joins TRBV7-9 to TRBJ2-2; no clear D gene. This CDR3 is built from 12 residues. Germline V gene data show CDR1 as SEHNR and CDR2 as FQNEAQ (reference sequence). Trimming removed 4 bases from V and 3 bases from J, with 3 bases in between. The CDR3 loop reads CASSSYTGELFF. DNA for the CDR3: TGTGCCAGCAGCTCCTACACCGGGGAGCTGTTTTTT.

The rearrangement links TRBV24-1 to TRBJ2-1; no definite D call. The length of the CDR3 is 11 residues. V was pared by 3 bases and J by 15 bases, with 11 bases between. Germline lookup yields CDR1 KGHDR and CDR2 SFDVKD. The CDR3 reads CATSDPRSWFF. The CDR3 region has the DNA TGTGCCACCAGTGATCCCCGGTCATGGTTCTTC.

V gene TRBV11-2 combines with J gene TRBJ2-7; TRBD1 aligns across 7 bases. The CDR3 extends over 15 amino acids. Trimming at V came to 2 bases and at J to 0 bases, leaving 4 bases not matched to a gene. The germline V gene has CDR1 SGHAT and CDR2 FQNNGV. The CDR3 protein is CASSLRDSSSYEQYF. The CDR3 DNA reads as TGTGCCAGCAGCTTAAGGGACAGTTCCTCCTACGAGCAGTACTTC.

Only one count was recorded for this clone. The CDR3 sequence is CASSLGSGTGQAFF. DNA for the CDR3: TGCGCCAGCAGCTTGGGCTCGGGGACAGGGCAAGCTTTCTTT. This chain connects TRBV5-1 to TRBJ1-1, with 9 nucleotides matching TRBD1. Germline trimming cut 0 bases from V and 9 bases from J; bases unmatched to any gene: 6. The CDR3 contains 14 residues. Germline loops: CDR1 SGHRS, CDR2 YFSETQ.

This sequence joins TRBV14 and TRBJ2-1; maybe TRBD2 (6 bases). The V end lost 1 base, the J end lost 6 bases, and 10 bases lay between the germline ends. The CDR3 totals 14 residues. Germline-derived CDR1 and CDR2 are SGHDN and FVKESK. Here the CDR3 reads CASSQVGGTNEQFF. Written as DNA, the CDR3 is TGTGCCAGCAGCCAAGTGGGCGGGACCAATGAGCAGTTCTTC.

The chain recombines TRBV4-2 with TRBJ2-7, with TRBD1 as a possible D gene (6 bases). Trimming removed 3 bases from V and 5 bases from J, with 20 bases in between. CDR1 is LGHNA, CDR2 YNFKEQ, per germline. The CDR3 is 16 residues long. CDR3 residues: CASSQSGGQRRNEQYF. CDR3 sequence (DNA): TGTGCCAGCAGCCAGTCGGGCGGACAGCGGAGAAACGAGCAGTACTTC.

V gene TRBV9 combines with J gene TRBJ2-1; TRBD2 is a possible D gene (6 bases). Germline CDR1 SGDLS, CDR2 YYNGEE. This CDR3 spans 16 amino acids. Trimming removed 0 bases from V and 5 bases from J, with 15 bases in between. The CDR3 bases are TGTGCCAGCAGCGTAGCTGGAGGGCCTGCTGACAATGAGCAGTTCTTC. Residues: CASSVAGGPADNEQFF.

This clone was detected only once. This chain links TRBV6-5 with TRBJ1-2, with TRBD1 identical over 9 bases. Germline V gives CDR1 MNHEY, CDR2 SVGAGI. After removal of 7 bases from V and 0 bases from J, the junction contained 6 bases not matched to a gene. The CDR3 runs 15 residues. Written as DNA, the CDR3 is TGTGCCAGCATTAGGACAGGGGTGACTAACTATGGCTACACCTTC. Translation gives CASIRTGVTNYGYTF.

The rearrangement uses TRBV18 and TRBJ1-1, with D possibly TRBD1 on 5 matching bases. V was trimmed by 2 bases and J by 3 bases, leaving 25 bases between them. The CDR3 length is 19 residues. CDR1 and CDR2 from the germline V gene are KGHSH and LQKENI. The CDR3 nucleotides are TGTGCCAGCTCACCAAGGATGGCCGGGGGAGTATATGGCGACACTGAAGCTTTCTTT. Translation: CASSPRMAGGVYGDTEAFF. The variable domain in full, completed from reference TRBV18 and TRBJ1-1, reads NAGVMQNPRHLVRRRGQEARLRCSPMKGHSHVYWYRQLPEEGLKFMVYLQKENIIDESGMPKERFSAEFPKEGPSILRIQQVVRGDSAAYFCASSPRMAGGVYGDTEAFFGQGTRLTVV.